The sequence of this T cell receptor beta chain was determined in a study of T cell repertoires in cytomegalovirus infection. Background on the study: Public TCR beta signatures indicated both CMV infection and matching HLA type. Findings of the study overall: Ex vivo responses were dominated by HLA-C-restricted CMV-specific TCR beta clonotypes. Individuals carrying CMV plus the relevant HLA were identified by cumulative frequency of public TCR beta families.

Each CDR3 protein is one row after TCRdb ran MiXCR on the reads. This table holds 150,000 to 180,000 distinct CDR3 sequences, less than 25% found once. CDR1 is LGHDT, CDR2 YNNKEL, per germline (reference sequence). V was trimmed by 0 bases and J by 0 bases, leaving 15 bases between them. The CDR3 runs 19 residues. Notes on this clonotype: Its target is unknown.

The chain combines TRBV3-1 with TRBJ2-6, with D unresolved. The sequence came from a human donor in good health (CMV status not recorded). Some clones in this sample may be carry-over from other donors' samples. The source material was PBMCs. The DNA of the CDR3 is TGTGCCAGCAGCCAAGATATAAGTAGAGTGGGCTCTGGGGCCAACGTCCTGACTTTC. Its translation is CASSQDISRVGSGANVLTF.